This TCR beta chain comes out of a study of a mutant IDH1 vaccine in newly diagnosed glioma. Turning to the study itself: Pretreatment consisted of radiotherapy, temozolomide, or both, with most receiving both. Scheduled at week 35, visit V12 preceded visit V13, held at week 47. Study-wide results and limits: It was over 85% of patients that developed vaccine-induced immune responses.

Time point denoted: week 47, end of study. Topical imiquimod was applied with each vaccine dose, which held 300 ug of mutant IDH1 20-mer peptide. Generated by immunoSEQ multiplex PCR, the TCRdb table keeps only in-frame clones and is missing some. Of tens of thousands of clones in the sample, roughly 87% were seen once. On this clone: Antigen: not known.

V was clipped by 3 bases and J by 3 bases, with 9 bases between them. CDR1 and CDR2 (germline): ENHRY, SYGVKD. The CDR3 length is 14 residues. The specimen comprised PBMCs, sampled from a glioma patient whose treatment included an IDH1 peptide vaccine. This rearrangement joins TRBV10-3 to TRBJ1-5; unclear D gene. The receptor was isolated from a young man with glioma. The CDR3 is CAISERPDNQPQHF. The CDR3 DNA follows: TGTGCCATCAGTGAACGCCCGGACAATCAGCCCCAGCATTTT.